This T cell receptor (beta chain) stems from a study of blood T cell repertoires in COVID-19. Study context: T cells, B-cell-depleted T cells, or PBMCs supplied cDNA or gDNA.

TCRdb keeps only in-frame clones here, not all; method: immunoSEQ multiplex PCR. Of over 150,000 clones listed, around four fifths were seen once; the top ten hold around 6.3%. Germline V CDR1 and CDR2: LNHNV, YYDKDF (reference sequence). The length of the CDR3 is 15 residues. Trimming removed 2 bases from V and 8 bases from J, with 15 bases in between. The material sequenced was peripheral blood. The receptor was isolated from a woman between 35 and 50 years old with COVID-19, enrolled during active disease. V and J are TRBV15 and TRBJ1-4; D is uncertain. CDR3 coding DNA: TGTGCCACCAGCAGAACAACGGGCGGAGGGGAAAAACTGTTTTTT. The encoded protein is CATSRTTGGGEKLFF.